A selection of T cell receptor beta chains follows, all from one sample in a study of vaccination and CD4 T cells after COVID-19. TCRdb passed the PCR reads through MiXCR, listing each CDR3 protein once. Of about 29,000 distinct CDR3 sequences listed, more than 40% are singletons. The sequencing used CD4+ T cells from blood, collected about 7 months after SARS-CoV-2 vaccination. The receptors come from a human donor who had recovered from COVID-19. CDR3s include the opening cysteine and the closing phenylalanine or tryptophan. Each record gives: D gene, V gene, clone size, J gene, CDR3 protein, CDR3 DNA. A D gene is named only where the DNA matches it firmly. Size is omitted from some rows. Given values are once, few, many or a class for expanded clones.

>NA|TRBV20-1|few|TRBJ2-6
CSATSAGRASGANVLTF
TGCAGTGCGACCTCGGCAGGAAGAGCCTCTGGGGCCAACGTCCTGACTTTC
>TRBD1|TRBV4-3|NA|TRBJ2-5
CASSLRQGQETQYF
TGCGCCAGCAGCCTGCGACAGGGACAAGAGACCCAGTACTTC
>NA|TRBV21-1|NA|TRBJ2-7
CASSGRGGVRREQYF
TGTGCCAGCAGCGGAAGGGGGGGGGTCCGCCGCGAGCAGTACTTC
>TRBD1|TRBV24-1|NA|TRBJ2-1
CATSDPGQGNNEQFF
TGTGCCACCAGTGACCCCGGACAGGGAAACAATGAGCAGTTCTTC
>TRBD1|TRBV19|few|TRBJ2-3
CASSIQGAGTDTQYF
TGTGCCAGTAGTATACAGGGGGCTGGCACAGATACGCAGTATTTT
>TRBD1|TRBV20-1|medium-sized|TRBJ1-6
CSAEVAHRGNNSPLHF
TGCAGTGCAGAGGTTGCCCACAGGGGCAATAATTCACCCCTCCACTTT
>NA|TRBV6-5|few|TRBJ2-1
CASSYSPRETLIDEQFF
TGTGCCAGCAGTTACTCGCCTCGGGAGACACTTATCGATGAGCAGTTCTTC
>TRBD1|TRBV6-1|NA|TRBJ1-1
CASSLGGLGAFF
TGTGCCAGCAGCCTAGGGGGCCTGGGAGCTTTCTTT
>TRBD2|TRBV5-1|NA|TRBJ2-3
CASSGLGGSDTQYF
TGCGCCAGCAGTGGTCTGGGAGGGTCAGATACGCAGTATTTT
>TRBD1|TRBV19|few|TRBJ2-3
CATHPDRATDTQYF
TGTGCCACCCACCCCGACAGGGCGACAGATACGCAGTATTTT
>NA|TRBV12-3/TRBV12-4|NA|TRBJ2-1
CASRLLLMEQFF
TGTGCCAGCAGGTTGCTGCTGATGGAGCAGTTCTTC
>NA|TRBV11-2|NA|TRBJ2-7
CASSPSRLNEQYF
TGTGCCAGCAGCCCTAGTCGGCTGAATGAGCAGTACTTC
>NA|TRBV20-1|NA|TRBJ1-1
CSAREPGARTEAFF
TGCAGTGCTAGAGAACCAGGGGCCCGCACTGAAGCTTTCTTT
>TRBD2|TRBV20-1|medium-sized|TRBJ2-7
CSADGLAGDYEQYF
TGCAGTGCCGATGGACTAGCGGGAGACTACGAGCAGTACTTC
>NA|TRBV6-1|NA|TRBJ2-5
CASRKPPGDVETQYF
TGTGCCAGCAGGAAACCACCCGGGGATGTCGAGACCCAGTACTTC
>NA|TRBV27|NA|TRBJ2-7
CASSLYRVPSYEQYF
TGTGCCAGCAGTTTATATAGGGTCCCCTCCTACGAGCAGTACTTC
>NA|TRBV10-3|NA|TRBJ1-6
CAARPEGSPLHF
TGTGCCGCCCGGCCCGAAGGTTCACCCCTCCACTTT
>NA|TRBV20-1|few|TRBJ2-3
CSAGTLSTDTQYF
TGCAGTGCGGGGACTCTTAGCACAGATACGCAGTATTTT
>TRBD1|TRBV15|medium-sized|TRBJ1-5
CATPRDRTDQPQHF
TGTGCCACCCCCCGGGACAGGACCGATCAGCCCCAGCATTTT
>NA|TRBV6-1|few|TRBJ1-6
CASSELSVNNSPLHF
TGTGCCAGCAGTGAGTTGTCAGTCAATAATTCACCCCTCCACTTT
>NA|TRBV19|NA|TRBJ2-6
CATSRTGANVLTF
TGTGCCACGTCGAGGACTGGGGCCAACGTCCTGACTTTC
>NA|TRBV20-1|few|TRBJ1-5
CSARMGLNQPQHF
TGCAGTGCCCGAATGGGACTAAATCAGCCCCAGCATTTT
>TRBD1|TRBV7-9|few|TRBJ1-5
CASSQGGNQPQHF
TGTGCCAGTTCACAGGGGGGCAATCAGCCCCAGCATTTT
>NA|TRBV7-9|few|TRBJ1-2
CASSGSNYGYTF
TGTGCCAGCAGCGGGAGTAACTATGGCTACACCTTC
>NA|TRBV4-2|NA|TRBJ1-2
CASSQETSRGYTF
TGTGCCAGCAGCCAAGAAACGAGCCGTGGCTACACCTTC
>TRBD2|TRBV7-2|NA|TRBJ2-7
CASSRSGSSTYEQYF
TGTGCCAGCAGCCGTAGCGGGAGTTCAACCTACGAGCAGTACTTC
>NA|TRBV6-1|NA|TRBJ2-2
CASSTGRNTGELFF
TGTGCCAGCAGTACGGGACGGAACACCGGGGAGCTGTTTTTT
>TRBD1|TRBV11-3|NA|TRBJ1-2
CASSLDSGQGYWAYGYTF
TGTGCCAGCAGCTTAGATTCGGGACAGGGGTACTGGGCCTATGGCTACACCTTC
>NA|TRBV28|NA|TRBJ1-1
CASSRRQVEGPNTEAFF
TGTGCCAGCAGCCGTAGACAGGTGGAGGGTCCGAACACTGAAGCTTTCTTT
>NA|TRBV27|NA|TRBJ2-1
CASSHSAGPNEQFF
TGTGCCAGCAGCCATTCAGCGGGTCCTAATGAGCAGTTCTTC
>NA|TRBV20-1|NA|TRBJ2-2
CSAFLGGNTGELFF
TGCAGTGCTTTTCTCGGGGGTAACACCGGGGAGCTGTTTTTT
>TRBD1|TRBV20-1|few|TRBJ2-4
CSAPRTGKNIQYF
TGCAGTGCTCCCCGGACAGGGAAAAACATTCAGTACTTC
>TRBD1|TRBV27|NA|TRBJ1-1
CASSRRGLTEAFF
TGTGCCAGCAGTCGGAGGGGGCTCACTGAAGCTTTCTTT
>NA|TRBV19|NA|TRBJ2-3
CASSVQGEGVDTQYF
TGTGCCAGTAGTGTTCAGGGTGAAGGTGTTGATACGCAGTATTTT
>NA|TRBV20-1|NA|TRBJ2-2
CSARIPQYTGELFF
TGCAGTGCTAGGATTCCGCAGTACACCGGGGAGCTGTTTTTT
>NA|TRBV7-7|few|TRBJ1-1
CASSSSLNTEAFF
TGTGCTAGCAGCTCTTCTCTGAACACTGAAGCTTTCTTT
>NA|TRBV6-2/TRBV6-3|NA|TRBJ2-2
CASSDTEATGELFF
TGTGCCAGCAGCGATACAGAAGCCACCGGGGAGCTGTTTTTT
>TRBD1|TRBV2|NA|TRBJ2-7
CASSRRTGDYEQYF
TGTGCCAGTTCTAGGCGGACAGGGGACTACGAGCAGTACTTC
>NA|TRBV6-1|NA|TRBJ1-5
CASRIPGRSNQPQHF
TGTGCCAGCAGAATACCGGGACGGAGCAATCAGCCCCAGCATTTT
>TRBD2|TRBV4-1|NA|TRBJ2-2
CASSQAYGRASTGELFF
TGCGCCAGCAGCCAAGCTTATGGGAGGGCCTCCACCGGGGAGCTGTTTTTT
>NA|TRBV20-1|few|TRBJ2-7
CSAFGTGYAYEQYF
TGCAGTGCCTTTGGCACAGGTTACGCCTACGAGCAGTACTTC
>TRBD1|TRBV28|few|TRBJ1-5
CASSSLPGQGWHQPQHF
TGTGCCAGCAGTTCCCTACCCGGACAGGGTTGGCATCAGCCCCAGCATTTT
>NA|TRBV15|NA|TRBJ2-3
CATRQGVGADTQYF
TGTGCCACCCGGCAGGGCGTGGGCGCAGATACGCAGTATTTT
>NA|TRBV20-1|NA|TRBJ1-5
CSASMGRWQPQHF
TGCAGTGCTAGCATGGGGAGGTGGCAGCCCCAGCATTTT
>NA|TRBV6-2/TRBV6-3|few|TRBJ2-7
CASSVAVDGSYEQYF
TGTGCCAGCAGTGTAGCCGTAGACGGCTCCTACGAGCAGTACTTC
>NA|TRBV6-1|NA|TRBJ1-3
CASSRDPLSGNTIYF
TGTGCCAGCTCGAGGGATCCCCTCTCTGGAAACACCATATATTTT
>NA|TRBV18|NA|TRBJ1-2
CASSQPNPTGRGYTF
TGTGCCAGCTCACAGCCCAATCCGACCGGACGTGGCTACACCTTC
>NA|TRBV5-4|NA|TRBJ2-7
CASSFQHEQYF
TGTGCCAGCAGCTTTCAGCACGAGCAGTACTTC
>NA|TRBV27|few|TRBJ2-2
CASSLPNTGELFF
TGTGCCAGCAGTTTACCGAACACCGGGGAGCTGTTTTTT
>TRBD2|TRBV20-1|few|TRBJ2-3
CSVKVAGSTDTQYF
TGCAGTGTTAAGGTAGCGGGGAGCACAGATACGCAGTATTTT
>TRBD2|TRBV4-1|NA|TRBJ2-2
CASSPGLAGESGELFF
TGCGCCAGCAGCCCCGGACTAGCGGGAGAATCAGGGGAGCTGTTTTTT
>NA|TRBV20-1|few|TRBJ1-2
CSAREPWGGYGYTF
TGCAGTGCTAGGGAACCTTGGGGGGGTTATGGCTACACCTTC
>TRBD1|TRBV15|NA|TRBJ1-5
CATSRNRGLSQPQHF
TGTGCCACCAGCAGGAACAGGGGGCTAAGTCAGCCCCAGCATTTT
>TRBD2|TRBV19|NA|TRBJ2-1
CASPPPGTSGNNEQFF
TGTGCCAGTCCCCCCCCCGGGACTAGCGGGAACAATGAGCAGTTCTTC
>NA|TRBV6-5|NA|TRBJ1-1
CASSYFRENTEAFF
TGTGCCAGCAGTTACTTCAGGGAGAACACTGAAGCTTTCTTT
>NA|TRBV2|NA|TRBJ1-1
CASRGGVGTEAFF
TGTGCCAGCAGGGGGGGTGTAGGGACTGAAGCTTTCTTT
>NA|TRBV30|few|TRBJ1-1
CAWSDRAAEAFF
TGTGCCTGGAGTGACAGGGCGGCAGAGGCTTTCTTT
>NA|TRBV28|NA|TRBJ1-1
CASRGAVNTEAFF
TGTGCCAGCAGGGGAGCAGTGAACACTGAAGCTTTCTTT
>TRBD1|TRBV27|few|TRBJ2-3
CASSSAGTAQYF
TGTGCCAGCAGTTCCGCCGGGACAGCGCAGTATTTT